The clone carrying this T cell receptor beta chain was detected only a few times. These data belong to a study of blood T cells in healthy people across ages. Together with a sample-barcoded 5' primer, a J-beta primer mix was included in a second PCR lasting roughly 6 to 12 cycles. TCRdb re-called the 5' RACE reads with MiXCR, one entry per CDR3 protein. Of some 1,800,000 distinct CDR3 sequences listed, about two fifths are singletons. CDR1 is SEHNR, CDR2 FQNEAQ, per germline (reference sequence). V lost 2 bases and J 2 bases, leaving 13 bases between the germline ends. CDR3 size: 15 residues. The clonotype was recovered from a human donor in good health. Material: blood. The rearrangement uses TRBV7-9 and TRBJ2-7, with D perhaps TRBD1 (6 bases). The CDR3 sequence: CASSLHRDGTYEQYF. CDR3 sequence (DNA): TGTGCCAGCAGCTTACACAGGGACGGGACCTACGAGCAGTACTTC.